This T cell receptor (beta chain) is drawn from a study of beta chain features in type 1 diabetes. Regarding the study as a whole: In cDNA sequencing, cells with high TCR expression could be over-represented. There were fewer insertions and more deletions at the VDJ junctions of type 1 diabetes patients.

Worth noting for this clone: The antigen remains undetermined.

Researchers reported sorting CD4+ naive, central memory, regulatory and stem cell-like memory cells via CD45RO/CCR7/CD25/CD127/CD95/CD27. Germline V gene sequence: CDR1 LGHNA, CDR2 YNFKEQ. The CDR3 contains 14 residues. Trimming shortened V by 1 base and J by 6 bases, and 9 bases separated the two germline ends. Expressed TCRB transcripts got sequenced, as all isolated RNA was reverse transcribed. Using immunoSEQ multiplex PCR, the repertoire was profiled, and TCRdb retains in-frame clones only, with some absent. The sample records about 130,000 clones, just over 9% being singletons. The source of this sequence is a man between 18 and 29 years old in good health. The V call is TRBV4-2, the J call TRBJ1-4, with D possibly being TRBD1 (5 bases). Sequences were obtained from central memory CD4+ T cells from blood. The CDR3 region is CASSQGRDYEKLFF. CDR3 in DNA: TGTGCCAGCAGCCAAGGCAGGGACTATGAAAAACTGTTTTTT.